The 12 T cell receptor beta chains below all came from one sample that was sequenced in a study of shared clonotypes between healthy human individuals. Some clones are missing from TCRdb's copy, which holds only in-frame ones; the method was immunoSEQ multiplex PCR. The sample holds 1.6 million or so clones, around 95% seen once. Specimen: naive CD4+ T cells sorted from blood. Specified subset: CD45RA+ positively selected. The receptors shown here come from a man under 40 in good health.

Comment on this clone: At the DNA level, this CDR3 is encoded by other sequences in the same sample as well. V gene TRBV29-1 combines with J gene TRBJ2-7, with D hard to call. V lost 2 bases to trimming and J lost 2 bases, with 7 bases between them. The CDR3 runs to 12 residues. In germline, CDR1 is SQVTM, CDR2 ANQGSEA. This CDR3 is CSVESDTYEQYF. In nucleotides, the CDR3 is TGCAGCGTTGAATCGGATACCTACGAGCAGTACTTC.

This clone was seen once. V usage is TRBV5-1 and J usage is TRBJ1-1; maybe TRBD1 (6 bases). CDR1 is SGHRS and CDR2 is YFSETQ in the germline V gene. The CDR3 contains 14 residues. Between the trimmed V and J ends, which lost 4 bases and 5 bases, there was a span of 15 bases. CDR3: CASSPIGGLTEAFF. The CDR3, as DNA: TGCGCCAGCAGCCCGATCGGGGGGCTAACTGAAGCTTTCTTT.

V and J are TRBV4-1 and TRBJ2-4; no firm D call. V lost 5 bases and J lost 2, with 16 bases in between. The CDR3 consists of 16 residues. Germline-derived CDR1 and CDR2 are MGHRA and YSYEKL. CDR3 in DNA: TGCGCCAGCAGCGGATACTGGGGTTTGACCAAAAACATTCAGTACTTC. Encoded protein: CASSGYWGLTKNIQYF.

V usage is TRBV5-4 and J usage is TRBJ2-7; 10 bases are shared with TRBD1. Per the germline V gene, CDR1 is SGHNT and CDR2 is YYREEE (reference sequence). The J segment lost 5 bases and the V segment lost 0 bases, leaving 5 bases of the junction unmatched. There are 15 residues in the CDR3. The CDR3: CASSLVGTGVHEQYF. Here the CDR3 DNA reads TGTGCCAGCAGCTTGGTAGGGACAGGGGTCCACGAGCAGTACTTC.

This clone was detected only once. V gene TRBV10-3 combines with J gene TRBJ2-7; TRBD2 agrees at 14 bases. The germline V gene encodes CDR1 ENHRY and CDR2 SYGVKD. Losses at the gene ends were 8 bases for V and 7 bases for J; bases not matched to a gene: 10. The CDR3 spans 15 residues. Here the CDR3 reads CAIGTSGGPSGEQYF. In DNA, the CDR3 is TGTGCCATCGGGACTAGCGGGGGACCCTCTGGAGAGCAGTACTTC.

The chain couples TRBV27 to TRBJ1-2; unclear D gene. The ends were cut back, 3 bases at V and 4 bases at J, with 21 bases in the middle. The CDR3 is made up of 17 amino acids. Germline V lookup: CDR1 MNHEY, CDR2 SMNVEV (reference sequence). CDR3 sequence reads: CASSFRATPARPYGYTF. The CDR3 region has the DNA TGTGCCAGCAGTTTCCGGGCCACCCCTGCCAGGCCCTATGGCTACACCTTC.

V gene TRBV11-2 combines with J gene TRBJ2-2; D is perhaps TRBD1 or TRBD2 (6 bases each). The V gene's germline CDR1 is SGHAT and CDR2 FQNNGV. The CDR3 has 16 amino acids. Between the trimmed V and J ends, which lost 1 base and 5 bases, there was a span of 14 bases. The CDR3 DNA reads as TGTGCCAGCAGCTTAGCTGGAGGGGGGTTTACCGGGGAGCTGTTTTTT. Amino acids: CASSLAGGGFTGELFF.

CDR3 in DNA: TGCGCCAGCAGCCGGGAACAGGGGAAGAATTCACCCCTCCACTTT. It specifies CASSREQGKNSPLHF. This chain uses TRBV4-3 with TRBJ1-6; TRBD1 matches 7 bases. V was pared by 4 bases and J by 7 bases, with 7 bases of the junction left unmatched. CDR1 LGHNA and CDR2 YSLEER come from the germline V gene. CDR3 length: 15 amino acids.

The rearrangement joins TRBV28 to TRBJ2-7; tentatively, D is TRBD2 (5 bases). The germline V gene has CDR1 MDHEN and CDR2 SYDVKM. V was pared by 6 bases and J by 3 bases, with 6 bases between. The CDR3 loop spans 11 amino acids. The CDR3 sequence: CASRDFYEQYF. CDR3 nucleotide sequence: TGTGCCAGCAGGGACTTCTACGAGCAGTACTTC.

The chain couples TRBV27 to TRBJ1-5; D is unresolved. CDR3 length: 15 amino acids. V shed 7 bases and J shed 1 base, with 14 bases lying between them. Germline V lookup: CDR1 MNHEY, CDR2 SMNVEV (reference sequence). The CDR3 nucleotides read TGTGCCAGCAAGTCTTGGGTGGCGAGCAATCAGCCCCAGCATTTT. Translating it yields CASKSWVASNQPQHF.

The chain joins TRBV2 to TRBJ2-1, with 7 bases fitting TRBD2. This CDR3 comprises 17 residues. J lost 3 bases, V lost 0 bases, and 8 bases had no gene match. Germline V CDR1 and CDR2: SNHLY, FYNNEI. The CDR3 DNA is TGTGCCAGCAGTGAAGCGCTTGGGCTAGCGGTCTACAATGAGCAGTTCTTC. Translated: CASSEALGLAVYNEQFF. Complete variable domain (other parts from reference TRBV2 and TRBJ2-1): EPEVTQTPSHQVTQMGQEVILRCVPISNHLYFYWYRQILGQKVEFLVSFYNNEISEKSEIFDDQFSVERPDGSNFTLKIRSTKLEDSAMYFCASSEALGLAVYNEQFFGPGTRLTVL.

The chain has TRBV10-1 and TRBJ1-5; the D is unclear. The CDR3 contains 13 residues. Trimming stripped 6 bases from V and 9 bases from J, with 15 bases between. The germline CDR1 and CDR2 sequences are WNHNN and SYGVQD (reference sequence). The CDR3 coding sequence is TGCGCCAGCAGCGAAGCCCAGGTAGGGCCCCAGCATTTT. Its protein is CASSEAQVGPQHF.